The 25 T cell receptor beta chains reported below all come from one sample, sequenced in a study of T cells after yellow fever vaccination. TCRdb ran MiXCR on the 5' RACE reads and lists one entry per CDR3 protein. The sample shows tens of thousands of distinct CDR3 sequences, around 7.9% of them seen only once. This sample comprised CD8+ T cells sorted from PBMCs, obtained 9 to 11 days after the first yellow fever vaccination. The receptors come from a man between 18 and 29 years old who received the YFV17D yellow fever vaccine.

The table lists this clonotype with a few counts. This sequence joins TRBV27 and TRBJ2-3; 9 bases are a match to TRBD2. This CDR3 region has 19 residues. The germline CDR1 and CDR2 sequences are MNHEY and SMNVEV (reference sequence). The V gene end was trimmed by 1 base and the J gene end by 2 bases; junction bases not matched to a gene: 13. The CDR3 reads CASSLYSGGTGVFTDTQYF. In DNA, the CDR3 is TGTGCCAGCAGTTTATACAGCGGGGGGACGGGCGTCTTCACAGATACGCAGTATTTT.

This clonotype was seen at least ten times. The rearrangement joins TRBV7-9 to TRBJ2-7; D call uncertain. Germline CDR1 SEHNR, CDR2 FQNEAQ (reference sequence). V gave up 4 bases and J gave up 2 bases, with 6 bases separating them. This CDR3 region has 12 residues. CDR3 coding DNA: TGTGCCAGCAGCTGGGGTCCCTACGAGCAGTACTTC. Translated: CASSWGPYEQYF.

In this sample, this clonotype turned up many times. V and J are TRBV7-3 and TRBJ2-5; 9 bases align to TRBD1. CDR3 length: 15 residues. V lost 6 bases to trimming and J lost 0 bases; unmatched junction nucleotides: 5. CDR1 is SGHTA and CDR2 is FQGTGA in the germline V gene. In nucleotides, the CDR3 is TGTGCCAGCAGTCGGGGACAGGGTTACCAAGAGACCCAGTACTTC. Protein product: CASSRGQGYQETQYF.

This clonotype was counted many times. The chain combines TRBV29-1 with TRBJ2-7; perhaps TRBD1 as D (6 bases). Germline CDR1 SQVTM, CDR2 ANQGSEA. The CDR3 totals 15 residues. The V gene lost 1 base and the J gene lost 1 base, with 14 bases spanning the gap. For the CDR3, the DNA is TGCAGCGTTGAAGGGGATGAACAGGGATCCTACGAGCAGTACTTC. Its translation: CSVEGDEQGSYEQYF.

This clonotype was seen many times. The V and J genes are TRBV3-1 and TRBJ2-5; either TRBD1 or TRBD2 may supply D (5 bases each). The CDR3 extends over 14 amino acids. Per the germline V gene, CDR1 is LGHDT and CDR2 is YNNKEL (reference sequence). V gave up 4 bases and J gave up 2 bases, with 11 bases separating them. The DNA of the CDR3 is TGTGCCAGCAGCCTGGGGACGGTTCAAGAGACCCAGTACTTC. Translating gives CASSLGTVQETQYF.

The genes are TRBV5-6 and TRBJ2-1; D perhaps matches TRBD2 (6 bases). The V end was cut by 4 bases, the J end by 10 bases, with 18 bases between. Germline V gene data show CDR1 as SGHDT and CDR2 as YYEEEE. CDR3 length: 14 residues. The CDR3 DNA reads TGTGCCAGCAGCCCGGGAGACGGTCCTTGGGAGCAGTTCTTC. This sequence encodes CASSPGDGPWEQFF.

Turning to this clonotype: A clone one base away is much larger, so this may be a read error. No conserved phenylalanine or tryptophan ends this CDR3, so it is likely a read error. The chain recombines TRBV10-2 with TRBJ2-1; 8 bases are shared with TRBD2. The germline gives CDR1 WSHSY, CDR2 SAAADI. The CDR3 covers 14 residues. V was pared by 10 bases and J by 7 bases, with 12 bases of the junction left unmatched. This CDR3 is CATTLTGGLNEQFL. The DNA for the CDR3 is TGCGCCACCACGCTAACGGGGGGGCTTAATGAGCAGTTCTTA.

The rearrangement links TRBV4-1 to TRBJ2-1; D uncertain. The CDR3 spans 11 residues. CDR1 is MGHRA, CDR2 YSYEKL, per germline. V was shortened by 1 base and J by 12 bases, with 7 bases between the two germline ends. The CDR3 nucleotides read TGCGCCAGCAGCCAAGGACCGCGGCAGTTCTTC. The encoded protein is CASSQGPRQFF.

In its sample, this clonotype was seen many times. The CDR3 nucleotides are TGTGCCAGCAGCCAGGAGACAGGGGAGCCCGGGGAGCTGTTTTTT. Its translation is CASSQETGEPGELFF. V and J are TRBV4-2 and TRBJ2-2, with TRBD1 matching over 8 bases. The CDR3 runs 15 residues. Germline V gives CDR1 LGHNA, CDR2 YNFKEQ. With 3 bases clipped from V and 6 bases from J, the junction kept 6 bases outside the gene matches.

This clonotype was observed many times. The V gene is TRBV27, the J gene TRBJ2-1, with D perhaps matching TRBD2 (5 bases). This CDR3 spans 11 amino acids. V lost 3 bases to trimming and J lost 9 bases, with 6 bases between them. Germline lookup yields CDR1 MNHEY and CDR2 SMNVEV (reference sequence). The DNA for the CDR3 is TGTGCCAGCAGTTTCGGGATTGAGCAGTTCTTC. Encoded protein: CASSFGIEQFF.

The sample holds many counts of this clonotype. The J gene is TRBJ1-1, the V gene TRBV7-8, with 9 bases lining up with TRBD1. The junction had 6 bases not matched to a gene; V was cut back by 6 bases and J by 4 bases. This CDR3 contains 14 residues. CDR1 and CDR2 (germline): SGHVS, FQNEAQ. The CDR3 reads CASRLGQGSTEAFF. The CDR3 DNA is TGTGCCAGCAGGCTGGGACAGGGATCCACTGAAGCTTTCTTT.

On this clonotype itself: A read error may be the cause here, since a much bigger clone is one base away. The chain couples TRBV2 to TRBJ2-7; 8 bases line up with TRBD2. This CDR3 comprises 14 residues. CDR1 is SNHLY, CDR2 FYNNEI, per germline. The trim removed 5 bases at V and 7 bases at J, leaving 10 bases unmatched. The CDR3 sequence is CASSSSGRGAEQYF. As DNA, the CDR3 is TGTGCCAGCAGTTCCAGCGGGAGAGGCGCGGAGCAGTACTTC.

Notes on this clonotype: This may stem from a read error, because a much larger clone lies one nucleotide away. The rearrangement uses TRBV6-5 and TRBJ1-6; TRBD1 might be the D (5 bases). There are 14 residues in the CDR3. Trimming took 3 bases from V and 7 from J, leaving 10 bases between them. CDR1 is MNHEY and CDR2 is SVGAGI in the germline V gene. Here the CDR3 DNA reads TGTGCCAGCAGTTATGGGGGAACGAATTCACCCCTCCACTTT. Residues: CASSYGGTNSPLHF.

V usage is TRBV12-3 or TRBV12-4 and J usage is TRBJ2-2; 8 positions agree with TRBD1. The CDR3 contains 15 residues. J was trimmed by 6 bases and V by 7 bases; bases with no gene match: 10. CDR3 protein: CASNCDRGWAGELFF. For the CDR3, the DNA is TGTGCCAGCAATTGCGACAGGGGATGGGCCGGGGAGCTGTTTTTT.

The chain uses TRBV20-1 and TRBJ2-1; D call uncertain. Germline CDR1 and CDR2: DFQATT and SNEGSKA (reference sequence). V gave up 6 bases and J gave up 2 bases, with 11 bases separating them. The CDR3 is made up of 13 amino acids. In DNA form, the CDR3 reads TGCAGTGCCACACTACCGACCTACAATGAGCAGTTCTTC. This encodes CSATLPTYNEQFF.

The chain joins TRBV5-4 to TRBJ2-7, with TRBD2 identical over 10 bases. Trimming removed 2 bases from V and 6 bases from J; junction bases left unmatched: 2. CDR1 is SGHNT and CDR2 is YYREEE in the germline V gene (reference sequence). The CDR3 contains 13 residues. The CDR3 DNA follows: TGTGCCAGCAGCTTCGGGACTAGCGCCGAGCAGTACTTC. It codes for CASSFGTSAEQYF. The entire variable domain, with the rest obtained from reference TRBV5-4 and TRBJ2-7, is as follows: ETGVTQSPTHLIKTRGQQVTLRCSSQSGHNTVSWYQQALGQGPQFIFQYYREEENGRGNFPPRFSGLQFPNYSSELNVNALELDDSALYLCASSFGTSAEQYFGPGTRLTVT.

This clonotype was seen ten or more times. The V call is TRBV12-3 or TRBV12-4, the J call TRBJ2-3, with D tentatively TRBD2 (6 bases). CDR3 size: 15 residues. V lost 1 base, J lost 6 bases, and 14 bases lay in between. The CDR3 DNA sequence: TGTGCCAGCAGTTTAGGGTTCCAAGGAGGGGATACGCAGTATTTT. This translates into CASSLGFQGGDTQYF.

This clonotype was counted ten times or more. This chain uses TRBV6-1 with TRBJ1-2, with D perhaps matching TRBD1 (6 bases). Germline CDR1 reads MNHNS; CDR2 reads SASEGT. The CDR3 sequence is 14 residues long. Deletions cut 6 bases from V and 4 bases from J, with 15 bases between. The CDR3 coding sequence is TGTGCCAGCAGCCCCCTAGGGGGGGGCTATGGCTACACCTTC. Protein product: CASSPLGGGYGYTF.

This clonotype has a count of ten or more. The rearrangement links TRBV4-3 to TRBJ2-2; 9 bases match TRBD1. Trimming removed 0 bases from V and 1 base from J; junction bases left unmatched: 3. Per germline, CDR1 LGHNA and CDR2 YSLEER. This CDR3 has 17 amino acids. The CDR3 DNA reads TGCGCCAGCAGCCAAGATCACAGGGGGCGGAACACCGGGGAGCTGTTTTTT. Its translation is CASSQDHRGRNTGELFF.

This clonotype showed up many times. This chain's CDR3 is CASSLAPPFYEQYF. The CDR3 nucleotides are TGCGCCAGCAGCTTGGCCCCACCGTTCTACGAGCAGTACTTC. J is TRBJ2-7 and V is TRBV5-1; D gene ambiguous. The V gene lost 0 bases and the J gene lost 3 bases, with 10 bases spanning the gap. CDR3 length: 14 residues. Germline CDR1 reads SGHRS; CDR2 reads YFSETQ.

There are a few counts of this clonotype. The rearrangement joins TRBV3-1 to TRBJ2-7; either TRBD1 or TRBD2 may supply D (6 bases each). V lost 2 bases and J lost 0, with 11 bases in between. Germline V gene sequence: CDR1 LGHDT, CDR2 YNNKEL (reference sequence). CDR3 size: 15 residues. CDR3 loop: CASSQRGRGSYEQYV. The CDR3 region has the DNA TGTGCCAGCAGCCAACGGGGGCGCGGCTCCTACGAGCAGTACGTC.

A few counts support this clonotype. The J gene is TRBJ2-3, the V gene TRBV29-1, with a tentative D call TRBD2 (5 bases). Trimming took 3 bases from V and 2 from J, leaving 24 bases between them. The germline CDR1 and CDR2 sequences are SQVTM and ANQGSEA. The CDR3 totals 18 residues. CDR3: CSVEDFAREWQATDTQYF. CDR3 DNA: TGCAGCGTTGAGGACTTCGCTAGGGAGTGGCAGGCCACAGATACGCAGTATTTT.

Ten or more counts support this clonotype. The chain links TRBV5-1 to TRBJ2-5; D gene uncertain. V lost 1 base and J lost 7, with 17 bases in between. CDR3 length: 15 amino acids. CDR1 SGHRS and CDR2 YFSETQ come from the germline V gene. This CDR3 reads CASSLHDPLWGTQYF. In nucleotides, the CDR3 is TGCGCCAGCAGCTTGCATGACCCACTTTGGGGGACCCAGTACTTC.

The chain recombines TRBV7-2 with TRBJ2-4; a weak D match, TRBD2 (6 bases). This CDR3 is built from 18 residues. Germline V gene lookup returns CDR1 SGHTA and CDR2 FQGNSA. Trimming stripped 3 bases from V and 1 base from J, with 19 bases between. CDR3 nucleotides: TGTGCCAGCAGCTTTGGGGTTTGGGCTCTAGCGGCCAAAAACATTCAGTACTTC. This codes for CASSFGVWALAAKNIQYF.

Many counts were recorded for this clonotype. The V and J genes are TRBV23-1 and TRBJ2-1; the D gene is possibly TRBD1 (6 bases). TRBV23-1 is noted as an ORF with a role that remains uncertain. The CDR3 spans 16 residues. The ends were cut back, 2 bases at V and 0 bases at J, with 11 bases in the middle. CDR3 sequence: CASSQQGTLSYNEQFF. CDR3 DNA sequence: TGCGCCAGCAGTCAACAGGGGACACTCTCCTACAATGAGCAGTTCTTC.